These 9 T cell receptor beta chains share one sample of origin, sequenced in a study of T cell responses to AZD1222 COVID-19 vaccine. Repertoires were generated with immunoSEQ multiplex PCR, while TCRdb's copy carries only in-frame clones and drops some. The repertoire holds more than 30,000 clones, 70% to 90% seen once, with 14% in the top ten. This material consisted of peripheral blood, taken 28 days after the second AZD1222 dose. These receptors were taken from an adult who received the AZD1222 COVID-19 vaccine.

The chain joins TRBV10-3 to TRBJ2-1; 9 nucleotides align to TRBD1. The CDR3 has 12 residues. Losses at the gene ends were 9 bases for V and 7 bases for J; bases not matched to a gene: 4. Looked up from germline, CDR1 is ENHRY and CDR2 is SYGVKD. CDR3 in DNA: TGTGCCATTCGGACAGGGGCTAATGAGCAGTTCTTC. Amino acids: CAIRTGANEQFF.

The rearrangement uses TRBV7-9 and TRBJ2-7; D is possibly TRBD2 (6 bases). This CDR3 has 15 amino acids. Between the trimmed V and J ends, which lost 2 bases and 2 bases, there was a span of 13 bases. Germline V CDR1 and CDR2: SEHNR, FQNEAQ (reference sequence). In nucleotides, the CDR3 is TGTGCCAGCAGCTTATTGGAGGGGAGCGCCTACGAGCAGTACTTC. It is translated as CASSLLEGSAYEQYF.

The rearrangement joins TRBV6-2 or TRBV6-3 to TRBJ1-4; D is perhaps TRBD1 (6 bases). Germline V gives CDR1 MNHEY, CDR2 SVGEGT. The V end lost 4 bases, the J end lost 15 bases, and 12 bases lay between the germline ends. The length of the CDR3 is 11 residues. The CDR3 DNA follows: TGTGCCAGCAGTTTCAGGACAGAAATGTTTTTT. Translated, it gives CASSFRTEMFF.

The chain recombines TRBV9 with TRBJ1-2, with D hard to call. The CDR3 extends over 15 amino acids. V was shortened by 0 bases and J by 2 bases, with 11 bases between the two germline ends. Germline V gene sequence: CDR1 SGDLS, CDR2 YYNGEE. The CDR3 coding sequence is TGTGCCAGCAGCGTAGGGGCTTTGAGCAACTATGGCTACACCTTC. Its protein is CASSVGALSNYGYTF.

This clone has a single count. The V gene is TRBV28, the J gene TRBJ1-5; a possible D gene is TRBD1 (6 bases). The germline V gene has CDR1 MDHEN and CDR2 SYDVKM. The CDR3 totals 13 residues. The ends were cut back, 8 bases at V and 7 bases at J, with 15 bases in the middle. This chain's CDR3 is CASQDSLGQPQHF. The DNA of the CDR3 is TGTGCCAGCCAGGACAGCTTGGGGCAGCCCCAGCATTTT.

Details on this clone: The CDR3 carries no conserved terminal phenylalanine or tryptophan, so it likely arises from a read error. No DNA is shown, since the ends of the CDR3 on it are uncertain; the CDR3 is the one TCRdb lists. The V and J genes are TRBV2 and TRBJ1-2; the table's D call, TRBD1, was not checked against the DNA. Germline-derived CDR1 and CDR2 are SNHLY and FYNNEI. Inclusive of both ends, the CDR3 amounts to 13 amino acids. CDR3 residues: CASSEMGQAWLHG.

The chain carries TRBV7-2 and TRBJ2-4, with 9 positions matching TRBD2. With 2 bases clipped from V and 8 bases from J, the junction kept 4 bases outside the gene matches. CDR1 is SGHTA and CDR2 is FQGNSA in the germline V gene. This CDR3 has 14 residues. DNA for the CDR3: TGTGCCAGCAGCTTAAGCGGGGGGCTAGACATTCAGTACTTC. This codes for CASSLSGGLDIQYF.

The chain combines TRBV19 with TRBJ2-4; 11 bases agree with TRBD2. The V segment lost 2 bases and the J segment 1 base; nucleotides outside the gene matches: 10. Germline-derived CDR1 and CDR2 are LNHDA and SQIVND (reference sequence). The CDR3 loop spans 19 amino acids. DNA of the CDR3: TGTGCCAGTAGTATAAGAGTTAGCGGGGGGGCCTCGGCCAAAAACATTCAGTACTTC. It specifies CASSIRVSGGASAKNIQYF.

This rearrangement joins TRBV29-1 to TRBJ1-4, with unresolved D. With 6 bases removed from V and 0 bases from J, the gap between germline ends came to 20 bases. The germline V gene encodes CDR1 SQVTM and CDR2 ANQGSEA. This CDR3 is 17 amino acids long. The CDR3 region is CSVRSSGSSSTNEKLFF. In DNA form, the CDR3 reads TGCAGCGTAAGAAGTTCTGGCAGTTCCTCAACTAATGAAAAACTGTTTTTT.